The 26 T cell receptor beta chains in this list originate from one sample, sequenced in a study of CD8+CD57+ T cells in acquired aplastic anemia. The use of genomic DNA as template underpinned the TCR beta VDJ and CDR3 profiling. Each CDR3 protein is one row after TCRdb ran MiXCR on the reads. The top ten clones hold about an eighth of a sample with around 190,000 distinct CDR3 sequences, almost 50% of them seen once. Patients sequenced had flow cytometry evidence of CD8+CD57+ cell expansion. Sample: sorted CD4+, CD8+, or CD8+CD57+ T cells (not recorded which) from PBMCs. These receptors all come from a human donor with aplastic anemia.

This sequence joins TRBV19 and TRBJ2-5; 7 bases are shared with TRBD2. Per germline, CDR1 LNHDA and CDR2 SQIVND (reference sequence). Unmatched junction bases numbered 5, after V lost 4 bases and J lost 3 bases. The CDR3 length is 14 residues. The CDR3 DNA follows: TGTGCCAGTAGTAGTATGGGGGGGGAAGAGACCCAGTACTTC. It yields the protein CASSSMGGEETQYF.

This rearrangement joins TRBV2 to TRBJ1-6; 8 bases fit TRBD1. V lost 6 bases and J lost 11; bases outside the gene matches: 9. This CDR3 has 14 residues. Germline CDR1 is SNHLY and CDR2 is FYNNEI. This CDR3 is CASRAGTGYAPLHF. CDR3 sequence (DNA): TGTGCCAGCAGGGCCGGGACAGGATACGCACCCCTCCACTTT.

This clonotype was detected only a few times. CDR3 sequence (DNA): TGTGCCAGCAGCTTAAGTACGTTCCCCGCCGAGACCCAGTACTTC. This encodes CASSLSTFPAETQYF. The chain recombines TRBV7-9 with TRBJ2-5, with D uncertain. The CDR3 totals 15 residues. Germline V lookup: CDR1 SEHNR, CDR2 FQNEAQ (reference sequence). Trimming took off 2 bases at V and 5 bases at J, with 15 bases between the two ends. Drawing the rest from reference TRBV7-9 and TRBJ2-5, the complete variable domain is DTGVSQNPRHKITKRGQNVTFRCDPISEHNRLYWYRQTLGQGPEFLTYFQNEAQLEKSRLLSDRFSAERPKGSFSTLEIQRTEQGDSAMYLCASSLSTFPAETQYFGPGTRLLVL.

This clonotype was detected only a few times. The germline gene is not matched at one end of the junction; a read error may be the cause. This sequence joins TRBV24-1 and TRBJ1-2, with D possibly TRBD1 on 6 matching bases. Per germline, CDR1 KGHDR and CDR2 SFDVKD. The CDR3 runs to 15 residues. CDR3: CATSDRDGGPYGYNF. The CDR3 bases are TGTGCCACCAGTGATCGGGACGGGGGGCCCTATGGCTACAACTTC.

This chain joins TRBV15 and TRBJ2-5; TRBD2 aligns across 10 bases. The CDR3 consists of 15 residues. Germline values: CDR1 LNHNV, CDR2 YYDKDF (reference sequence). V shed 3 bases and J 5 bases; nucleotides not matched to a gene: 6. CDR3 amino acids: CATSSAAGGRETQYF. The CDR3 nucleotides are TGTGCCACCAGCAGCGCAGCGGGGGGGCGGGAGACCCAGTACTTC.

The rearrangement uses TRBV19 and TRBJ2-1; D is uncertain. Trimming removed 5 bases from V and 7 bases from J, with 15 bases in between. There are 14 residues in the CDR3. CDR1 LNHDA and CDR2 SQIVND come from the germline V gene (reference sequence). CDR3 region: CASSPSKKTNEQFF. CDR3 nucleotide sequence: TGTGCCAGTAGTCCGTCAAAGAAGACTAATGAGCAGTTCTTC.

The chain employs TRBV5-5 and TRBJ2-7, with 9 positions matching TRBD1. The germline V gene encodes CDR1 SGHKS and CDR2 YYEKEE (reference sequence). V dropped 2 bases and J dropped 4; count of bases not matched to a gene: 7. The CDR3 runs 15 residues. CDR3 protein: CASSLGGTGLYEQYF. For the CDR3, the DNA is TGTGCCAGCAGCTTAGGGGGGACAGGGTTGTACGAGCAGTACTTC.

This clonotype was recorded at least ten times. This rearrangement joins TRBV5-1 to TRBJ1-2; D gene unclear. This CDR3 has 13 amino acids. Trimming removed 3 bases from V and 4 bases from J, with 10 bases in between. Germline V gene data show CDR1 as SGHRS and CDR2 as YFSETQ. The CDR3: CASSSDGTYGYTF. The DNA for the CDR3 is TGCGCCAGCAGCTCGGACGGAACCTATGGCTACACCTTC. Full variable domain (missing parts from reference TRBV5-1 and TRBJ1-2): KAGVTQTPRYLIKTRGQQVTLSCSPISGHRSVSWYQQTPGQGLQFLFEYFSETQRNKGNFPGRFSGRQFSNSRSEMNVSTLELGDSALYLCASSSDGTYGYTFGSGTRLTVV.

V and J are TRBV10-3 and TRBJ2-7; 14 bases line up with TRBD2. Germline V gene lookup returns CDR1 ENHRY and CDR2 SYGVKD. The CDR3 has 17 residues. V was clipped by 5 bases and J by 1 base; unmatched bases: 7. The CDR3 DNA reads as TGTGCCATCAGTCCGGGACTAGCGGGAGTGGTATCCTACGAGCAGTACTTC. As protein: CAISPGLAGVVSYEQYF.

This clonotype was seen many times. The chain combines TRBV5-5 with TRBJ1-3; 7 nucleotides align to TRBD1. Germline V CDR1 and CDR2: SGHKS, YYEKEE (reference sequence). The CDR3 is made up of 14 amino acids. V was pared by 5 bases and J by 4 bases, with 6 bases of the junction left unmatched. The chain's CDR3 is CASSRQGTGNTIYF. CDR3 DNA: TGTGCCAGCAGTCGACAGGGTACAGGAAACACCATATATTTT.

V is TRBV29-1 and J is TRBJ2-3; 7 positions agree with TRBD2. The CDR3 sequence is 13 residues long. Germline V gives CDR1 SQVTM, CDR2 ANQGSEA. V lost 7 bases and J lost 2; bases outside the gene matches: 6. In nucleotides, the CDR3 is TGCAGCGGGGGGGGAACCAACACAGATACGCAGTATTTT. Its protein product is CSGGGTNTDTQYF.

Many counts were recorded for this clonotype. The chain has TRBV6-5 and TRBJ2-7; possibly TRBD1 for D (6 bases). The V gene's germline CDR1 is MNHEY and CDR2 SVGAGI. The CDR3 has 14 amino acids. V was pared by 0 bases and J by 3 bases, with 9 bases between. This CDR3 reads CASSYSQGRYEQYF. The DNA of the CDR3 is TGTGCCAGCAGTTACTCACAGGGACGCTACGAGCAGTACTTC.

The gene calls are TRBV4-3 and TRBJ2-7; D uncertain. The CDR3 is 13 amino acids. V was trimmed by 2 bases and J by 1 base, leaving 6 bases between them. The V gene's germline CDR1 is LGHNA and CDR2 YSLEER. In DNA, the CDR3 is TGCGCCAGCAGCCAAAGGGTTTCCTACGAGCAGTACTTC. Protein sequence: CASSQRVSYEQYF.

Only a few counts were recorded for this clonotype. The chain is built from TRBV2 and TRBJ2-7; 8 nucleotides align to TRBD1. CDR1 and CDR2 from the germline V gene are SNHLY and FYNNEI. V was clipped by 3 bases and J by 5 bases; unmatched bases: 9. This CDR3 has 15 residues. CDR3 region: CASSEVGTGGHEQYF. CDR3 DNA: TGTGCCAGCAGTGAGGTGGGCACAGGGGGTCACGAGCAGTACTTC.

The V call is TRBV10-3, the J call TRBJ1-4, with D perhaps matching TRBD1 (5 bases). V lost 0 bases, J lost 4 bases, and 9 bases lay in between. CDR3 length equals 15 residues. CDR1 ENHRY and CDR2 SYGVKD come from the germline V gene. The CDR3 sequence: CAISESGGVNEKLFF. The CDR3 region has the DNA TGTGCCATCAGTGAGTCCGGAGGGGTTAATGAAAAACTGTTTTTT.

This clonotype has a count of ten or more. This chain uses TRBV10-1 with TRBJ2-1, with D possibly being TRBD1 or TRBD2 (5 bases each). Germline values: CDR1 WNHNN, CDR2 SYGVQD (reference sequence). The CDR3 has 15 amino acids. V lost 2 bases to trimming and J lost 7 bases, with 15 bases between them. The CDR3 reads CASSEPGTERNEQFF. For the CDR3, the DNA is TGCGCCAGCAGTGAGCCGGGGACGGAACGGAATGAGCAGTTCTTC.

A word on this clonotype: The junction and the germline gene differ at one end; a read error may be behind it. The chain carries TRBV18 and TRBJ2-7, with 10 bases lining up with TRBD1. Per the germline V gene, CDR1 is KGHSH and CDR2 is LQKENI. The CDR3 contains 16 residues. CDR3 in amino acids: CASSPVGQGVTYGQYF. The CDR3 region has the DNA TGTGCCAGCTCACCAGTTGGACAGGGGGTCACCTACGGGCAGTACTTC.

Concerning this clonotype itself: This may be a read error, as it is one base from a much larger clone. J is TRBJ2-3 and V is TRBV5-4; the D is unclear. CDR1 and CDR2 (germline): SGHNT, YYREEE (reference sequence). The V gene lost 0 bases and the J gene lost 3 bases, with 11 bases spanning the gap. This CDR3 region has 15 residues. CDR3 coding DNA: TGTGCCAGCAGCTTGGTGGGGTCTCCAACAGATACGCAGTATTTT. Translating it yields CASSLVGSPTDTQYF.

The rearrangement joins TRBV28 to TRBJ1-5; D is undetermined. Germline CDR1 MDHEN, CDR2 SYDVKM. The CDR3 is 19 amino acids. V lost 1 base and J lost 5, with 24 bases in between. For the CDR3, the DNA is TGTGCCAGCAGTTTATCTACGGGCCTGGGGAGTTTATGGGATCAGCCCCAGCATTTT. It translates to CASSLSTGLGSLWDQPQHF.

V and J are TRBV20-1 and TRBJ1-2, with D perhaps TRBD1 (5 bases). The CDR3 has 15 amino acids. The ends were cut back, 6 bases at V and 6 bases at J, with 23 bases in the middle. Germline CDR1 DFQATT, CDR2 SNEGSKA (reference sequence). In nucleotides, the CDR3 is TGCAGTGCGGCGGGGGAGTTAGGTATTAGTAATGGCTACACCTTC. Translation gives CSAAGELGISNGYTF.

This clonotype appeared many times. V and J are TRBV24-1 and TRBJ2-1; TRBD1 matches 10 bases. CDR1 and CDR2 (germline): KGHDR, SFDVKD. The V gene end was trimmed by 4 bases and the J gene end by 8 bases; junction bases not matched to a gene: 7. The CDR3 runs to 15 residues. CDR3 sequence: CATSENKDRGHEQFF. The CDR3 bases are TGTGCCACCAGTGAAAACAAAGACAGGGGGCATGAGCAGTTCTTC.

Note on this clonotype: A much larger clone sits a single nucleotide away, making a read error possible. CDR3 region: CASSLSRGSVTDTQYF. The CDR3 DNA sequence: TGTGCCAGCAGTTTATCACGGGGGTCGGTGACAGATACGCAGTATTTT. The chain has TRBV12-3 or TRBV12-4 and TRBJ2-3, with D perhaps TRBD2 (6 bases). This CDR3 contains 16 residues. The V end was cut by 2 bases, the J end by 3 bases, with 15 bases between.

This clonotype came up many times. The J gene is TRBJ2-5, the V gene TRBV2, with D maybe TRBD1 (6 bases). Germline values: CDR1 SNHLY, CDR2 FYNNEI. This CDR3 contains 14 residues. Trimming took 8 bases from V and 4 from J, leaving 17 bases between them. CDR3 residues: CASAMGARGETQYF. As DNA, the CDR3 is TGTGCCAGCGCGATGGGGGCACGTGGAGAGACCCAGTACTTC. Full variable domain (outside the CDR3, taken from reference TRBV2 and TRBJ2-5): EPEVTQTPSHQVTQMGQEVILRCVPISNHLYFYWYRQILGQKVEFLVSFYNNEISEKSEIFDDQFSVERPDGSNFTLKIRSTKLEDSAMYFCASAMGARGETQYFGPGTRLLVL.

This clonotype was counted ten times or more. V and J are TRBV20-1 and TRBJ2-4, with D perhaps matching TRBD1 or TRBD2 (6 bases each). The V and J ends lost 0 bases and 0 bases respectively, with 15 bases between them. Germline CDR1 DFQATT, CDR2 SNEGSKA (reference sequence). The CDR3 has 17 residues. This chain's CDR3 is CSARDGGGSLAKNIQYF. The CDR3 DNA follows: TGCAGTGCTAGAGATGGAGGGGGATCTCTAGCCAAAAACATTCAGTACTTC.

V and J are TRBV20-1 and TRBJ1-6, with a tentative D call TRBD1 (5 bases). The CDR3 consists of 15 residues. From germline, CDR1 is DFQATT and CDR2 SNEGSKA (reference sequence). The V gene lost 6 bases and the J gene lost 1 base, with 13 bases spanning the gap. The CDR3: CSASRGASYNSPLHF. The CDR3 bases are TGCAGTGCCTCCCGGGGCGCGTCCTATAATTCACCCCTCCACTTT.

The chain carries TRBV20-1 and TRBJ2-1; D may correspond to TRBD1 or TRBD2 (5 bases each). CDR3 length: 12 amino acids. Germline V gene sequence: CDR1 DFQATT, CDR2 SNEGSKA (reference sequence). The ends were cut back, 6 bases at V and 6 bases at J, with 12 bases in the middle. CDR3 sequence reads: CSAVGPANEQFF. The CDR3 nucleotides read TGCAGTGCAGTGGGACCTGCCAATGAGCAGTTCTTC.